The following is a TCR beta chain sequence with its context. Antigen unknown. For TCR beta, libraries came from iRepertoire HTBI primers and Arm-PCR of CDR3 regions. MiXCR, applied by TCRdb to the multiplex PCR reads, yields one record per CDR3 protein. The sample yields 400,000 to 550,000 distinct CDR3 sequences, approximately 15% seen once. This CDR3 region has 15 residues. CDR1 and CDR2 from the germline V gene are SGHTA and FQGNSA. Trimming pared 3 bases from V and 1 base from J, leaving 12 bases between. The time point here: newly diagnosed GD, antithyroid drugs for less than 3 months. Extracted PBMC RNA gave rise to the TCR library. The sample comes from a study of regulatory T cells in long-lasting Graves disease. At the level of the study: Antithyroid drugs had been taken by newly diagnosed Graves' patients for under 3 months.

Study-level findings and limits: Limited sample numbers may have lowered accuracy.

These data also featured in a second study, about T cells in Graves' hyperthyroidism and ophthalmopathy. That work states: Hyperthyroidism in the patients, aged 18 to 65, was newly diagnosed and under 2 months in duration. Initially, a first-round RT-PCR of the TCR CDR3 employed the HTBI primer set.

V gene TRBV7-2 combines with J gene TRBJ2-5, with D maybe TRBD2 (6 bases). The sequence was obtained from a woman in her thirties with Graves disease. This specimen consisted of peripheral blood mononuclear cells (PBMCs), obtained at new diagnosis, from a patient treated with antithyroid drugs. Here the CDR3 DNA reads TGTGCCAGCAGCTTCCAAGCGGGCCTCCAAGAGACCCAGTACTTC. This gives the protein CASSFQAGLQETQYF.